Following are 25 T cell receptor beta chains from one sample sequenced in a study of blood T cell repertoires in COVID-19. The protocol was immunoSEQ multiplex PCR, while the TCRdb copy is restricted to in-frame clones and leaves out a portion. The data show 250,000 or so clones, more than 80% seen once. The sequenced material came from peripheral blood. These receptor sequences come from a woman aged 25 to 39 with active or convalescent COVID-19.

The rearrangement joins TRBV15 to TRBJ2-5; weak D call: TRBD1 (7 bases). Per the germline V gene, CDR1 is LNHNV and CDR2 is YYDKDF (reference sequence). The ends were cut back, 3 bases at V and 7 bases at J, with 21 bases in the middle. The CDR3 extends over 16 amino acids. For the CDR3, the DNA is TGTGCCACCAGCAGTGTCCCTAGCAGGGGGGTGCGGACCCAGTACTTC. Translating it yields CATSSVPSRGVRTQYF. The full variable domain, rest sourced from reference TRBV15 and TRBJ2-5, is DAMVIQNPRYQVTQFGKPVTLSCSQTLNHNVMYWYQQKSSQAPKLLFHYYDKDFNNEADTPDNFQSRRPNTSFCFLDIRSPGLGDTAMYLCATSSVPSRGVRTQYFGPGTRLLVL.

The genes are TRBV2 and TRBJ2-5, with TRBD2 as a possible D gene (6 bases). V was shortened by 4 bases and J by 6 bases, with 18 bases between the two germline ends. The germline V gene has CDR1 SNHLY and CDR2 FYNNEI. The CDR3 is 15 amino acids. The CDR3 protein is CASSVGGGIRQTQYF. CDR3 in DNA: TGTGCCAGCAGTGTAGGTGGGGGGATCCGTCAGACCCAGTACTTC.

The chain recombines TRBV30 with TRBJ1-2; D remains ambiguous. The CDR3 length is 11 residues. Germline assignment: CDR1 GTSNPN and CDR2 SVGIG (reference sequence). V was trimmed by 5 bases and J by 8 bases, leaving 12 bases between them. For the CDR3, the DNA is TGTGCCTGGGGCGAGGGTTGGGGCTACACCTTC. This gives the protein CAWGEGWGYTF.

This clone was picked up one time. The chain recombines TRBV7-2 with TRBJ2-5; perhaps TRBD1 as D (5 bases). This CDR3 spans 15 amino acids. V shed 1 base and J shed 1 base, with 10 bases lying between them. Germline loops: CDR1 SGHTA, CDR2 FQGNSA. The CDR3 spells CASSLVVGAQETQYF. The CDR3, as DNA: TGTGCCAGCAGCTTAGTGGTAGGGGCCCAAGAGACCCAGTACTTC.

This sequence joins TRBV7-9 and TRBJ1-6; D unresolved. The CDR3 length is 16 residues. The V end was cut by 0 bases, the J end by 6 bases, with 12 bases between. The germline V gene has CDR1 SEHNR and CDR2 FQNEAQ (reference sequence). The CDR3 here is CASSLAGGRINSPLHF. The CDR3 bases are TGTGCCAGCAGCTTAGCGGGAGGCAGAATTAATTCACCCCTCCACTTT.

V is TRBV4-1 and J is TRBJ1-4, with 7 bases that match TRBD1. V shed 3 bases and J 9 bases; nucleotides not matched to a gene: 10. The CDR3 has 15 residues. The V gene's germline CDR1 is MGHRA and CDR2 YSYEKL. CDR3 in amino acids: CASSQDGTEFKKLFF. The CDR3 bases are TGCGCCAGCAGCCAGGATGGGACAGAATTCAAAAAACTGTTTTTT.

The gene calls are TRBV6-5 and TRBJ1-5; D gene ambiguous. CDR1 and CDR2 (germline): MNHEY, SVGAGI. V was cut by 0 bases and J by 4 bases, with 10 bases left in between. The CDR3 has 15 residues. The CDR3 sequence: CASSYSRTVNQPQHF. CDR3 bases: TGTGCCAGCAGTTACTCCCGGACTGTTAATCAGCCCCAGCATTTT.

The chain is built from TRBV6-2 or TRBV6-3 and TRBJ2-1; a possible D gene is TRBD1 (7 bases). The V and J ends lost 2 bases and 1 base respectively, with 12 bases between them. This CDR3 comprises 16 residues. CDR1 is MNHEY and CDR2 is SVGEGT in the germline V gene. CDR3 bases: TGTGCCAGCAGTTACCTCCCAGGGGGGTCCTACAATGAGCAGTTCTTC. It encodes CASSYLPGGSYNEQFF.

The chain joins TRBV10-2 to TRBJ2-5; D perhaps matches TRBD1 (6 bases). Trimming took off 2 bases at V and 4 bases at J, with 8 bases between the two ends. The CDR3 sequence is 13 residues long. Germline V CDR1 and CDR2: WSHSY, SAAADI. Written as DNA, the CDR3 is TGCGCCAGCAGTGAGGGCAGGGGAGAGACCCAGTACTTC. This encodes CASSEGRGETQYF.

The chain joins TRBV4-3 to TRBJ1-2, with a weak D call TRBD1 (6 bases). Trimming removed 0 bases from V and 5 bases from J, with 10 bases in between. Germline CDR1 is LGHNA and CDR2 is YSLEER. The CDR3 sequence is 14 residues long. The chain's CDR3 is CASSQDEGGYGYTF. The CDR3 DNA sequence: TGCGCCAGCAGCCAAGATGAGGGGGGGTATGGCTACACCTTC.

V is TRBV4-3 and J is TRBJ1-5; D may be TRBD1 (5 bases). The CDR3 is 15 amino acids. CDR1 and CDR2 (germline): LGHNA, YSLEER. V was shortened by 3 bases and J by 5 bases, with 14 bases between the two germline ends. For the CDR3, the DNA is TGCGCCAGCAGCCATCAGGGAAAGGGGCATCAGCCCCAGCATTTT. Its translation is CASSHQGKGHQPQHF.

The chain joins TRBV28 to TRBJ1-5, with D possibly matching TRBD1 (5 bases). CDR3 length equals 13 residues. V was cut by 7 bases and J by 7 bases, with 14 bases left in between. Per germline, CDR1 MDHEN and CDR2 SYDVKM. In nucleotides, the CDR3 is TGTGCCAGCAAGGCAGGGCAAGGACAGCCCCAGCATTTT. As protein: CASKAGQGQPQHF.

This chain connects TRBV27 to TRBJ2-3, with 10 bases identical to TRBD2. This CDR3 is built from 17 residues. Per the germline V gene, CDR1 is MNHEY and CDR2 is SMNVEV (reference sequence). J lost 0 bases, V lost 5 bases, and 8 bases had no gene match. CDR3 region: CASSPKTSGYSTDTQYF. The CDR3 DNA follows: TGTGCCAGCAGTCCAAAGACTAGCGGGTACAGCACAGATACGCAGTATTTT.

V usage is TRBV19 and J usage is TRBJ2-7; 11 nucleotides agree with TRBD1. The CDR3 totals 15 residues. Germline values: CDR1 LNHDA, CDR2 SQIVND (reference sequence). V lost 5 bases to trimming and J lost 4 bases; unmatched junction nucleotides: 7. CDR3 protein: CASSAGQGVVYEQYF. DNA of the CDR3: TGTGCCAGTAGTGCGGGACAGGGGGTAGTATACGAGCAGTACTTC.

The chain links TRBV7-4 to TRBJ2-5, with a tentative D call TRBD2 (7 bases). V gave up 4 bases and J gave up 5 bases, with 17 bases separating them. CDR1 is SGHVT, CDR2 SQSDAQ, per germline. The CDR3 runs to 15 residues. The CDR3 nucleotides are TGTGCCAGCAGCTACAATCGCGGGGGCCGGGAGACCCAGTACTTC. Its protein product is CASSYNRGGRETQYF.

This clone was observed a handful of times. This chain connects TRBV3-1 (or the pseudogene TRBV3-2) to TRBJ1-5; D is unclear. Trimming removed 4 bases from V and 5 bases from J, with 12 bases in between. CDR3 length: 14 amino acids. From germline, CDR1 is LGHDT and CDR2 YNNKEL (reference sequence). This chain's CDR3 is CASSPLLSDQPQHF. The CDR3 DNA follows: TGTGCCAGCAGCCCCCTGTTATCTGATCAGCCCCAGCATTTT.

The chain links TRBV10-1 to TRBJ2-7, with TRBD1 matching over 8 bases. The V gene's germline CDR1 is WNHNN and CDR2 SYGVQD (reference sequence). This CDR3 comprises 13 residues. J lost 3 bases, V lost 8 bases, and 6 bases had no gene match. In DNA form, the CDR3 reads TGCGCCAGCGGACAGGGAATTAGCTACGAGCAGTACTTC. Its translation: CASGQGISYEQYF.

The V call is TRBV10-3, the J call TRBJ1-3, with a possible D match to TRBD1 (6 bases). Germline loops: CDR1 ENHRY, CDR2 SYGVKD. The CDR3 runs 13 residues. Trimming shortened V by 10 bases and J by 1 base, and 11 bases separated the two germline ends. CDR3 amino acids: CATARGSGNTIYF. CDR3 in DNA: TGTGCCACCGCAAGGGGGTCTGGAAACACCATATATTTT.

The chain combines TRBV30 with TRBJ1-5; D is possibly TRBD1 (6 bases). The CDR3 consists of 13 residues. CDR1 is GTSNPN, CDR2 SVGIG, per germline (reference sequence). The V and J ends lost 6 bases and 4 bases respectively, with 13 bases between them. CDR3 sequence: CACQGGRNQPQHF. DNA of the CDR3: TGTGCCTGCCAAGGGGGTAGAAATCAGCCCCAGCATTTT. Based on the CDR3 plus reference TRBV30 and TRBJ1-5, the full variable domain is SQTIHQWPATLVQPVGSPLSLECTVEGTSNPNLYWYRQAAGRGLQLLFYSVGIGQISSEVPQNLSASRPQDRQFILSSKKLLLSDSGFYLCACQGGRNQPQHFGDGTRLSIL.

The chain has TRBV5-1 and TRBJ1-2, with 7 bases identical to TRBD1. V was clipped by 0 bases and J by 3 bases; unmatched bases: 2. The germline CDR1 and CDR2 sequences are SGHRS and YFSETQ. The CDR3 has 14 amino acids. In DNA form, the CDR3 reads TGCGCCAGCAGCTTGGCCGGGACAGACTATGGCTACACCTTC. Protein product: CASSLAGTDYGYTF. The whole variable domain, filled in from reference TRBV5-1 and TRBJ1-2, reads KAGVTQTPRYLIKTRGQQVTLSCSPISGHRSVSWYQQTPGQGLQFLFEYFSETQRNKGNFPGRFSGRQFSNSRSEMNVSTLELGDSALYLCASSLAGTDYGYTFGSGTRLTVV.

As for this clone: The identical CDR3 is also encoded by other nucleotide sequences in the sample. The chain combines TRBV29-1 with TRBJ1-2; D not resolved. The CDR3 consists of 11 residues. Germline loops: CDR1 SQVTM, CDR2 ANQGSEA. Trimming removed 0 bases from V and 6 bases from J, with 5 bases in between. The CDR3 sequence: CSVEDRDGYTF. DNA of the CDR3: TGCAGCGTTGAAGATCGCGATGGCTACACCTTC.

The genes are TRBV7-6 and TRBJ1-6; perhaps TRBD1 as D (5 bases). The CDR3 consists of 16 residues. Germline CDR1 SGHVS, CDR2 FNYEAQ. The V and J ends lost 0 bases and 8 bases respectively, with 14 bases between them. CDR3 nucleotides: TGTGCCAGCAGCTTAGCGCCCCAGGGAATAGATTCACCCCTCCACTTT. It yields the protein CASSLAPQGIDSPLHF.

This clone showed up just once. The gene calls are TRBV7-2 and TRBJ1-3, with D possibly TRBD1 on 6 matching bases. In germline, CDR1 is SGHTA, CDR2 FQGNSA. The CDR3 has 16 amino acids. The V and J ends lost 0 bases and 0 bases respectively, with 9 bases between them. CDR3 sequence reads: CASSLAMGASGNTIYF. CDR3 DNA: TGTGCCAGCAGCTTAGCGATGGGGGCCTCTGGAAACACCATATATTTT.

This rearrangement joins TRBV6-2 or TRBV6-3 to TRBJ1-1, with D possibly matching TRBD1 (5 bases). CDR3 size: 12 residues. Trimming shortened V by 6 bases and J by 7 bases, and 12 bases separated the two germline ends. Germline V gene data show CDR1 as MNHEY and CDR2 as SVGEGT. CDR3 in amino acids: CASSPGGGEAFF. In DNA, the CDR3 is TGTGCCAGCAGCCCGGGGGGTGGTGAAGCTTTCTTT.

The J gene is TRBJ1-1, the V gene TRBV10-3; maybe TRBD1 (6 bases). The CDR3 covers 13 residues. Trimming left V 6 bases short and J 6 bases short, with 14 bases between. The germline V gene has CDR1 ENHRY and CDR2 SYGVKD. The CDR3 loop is CAIRNTGNPEAFF. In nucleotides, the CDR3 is TGTGCCATCAGAAACACAGGGAATCCTGAAGCTTTCTTT.